Listed below are T cell receptor beta chains from one sample, sequenced in a study of vaccination effects on CD4 cells after COVID-19. Measured with immunoSEQ multiplex PCR; TCRdb has only the in-frame clones, and not every one. This sample has roughly 30,000 clones, with about 71% found just once. Their cognate antigens are unknown. This specimen consisted of CD4+ T cells from PBMCs cultured without peptide, obtained before COVID-19 vaccination. Receptors were obtained from a human donor who received a COVID-19 vaccine. CDR3s include the opening cysteine and the closing phenylalanine or tryptophan. Each record gives: V gene, J gene, D gene, clone size, CDR3 length, CDR3 DNA, CDR3 protein. The D gene is left open where the match is weak. Clone size appears in some rows only: once, few, many, or a class for an expanded clone.

>TRBV5-6|TRBJ2-4|TRBD2|NA|16
TGTGCCAGCAGCCCACTAGCGGAAGTAGCCAAAAACATTCAGTACTTC
CASSPLAEVAKNIQYF
>TRBV27|TRBJ1-5|NA|NA|15
TGTGCCAGCAGTTCCAAGGGGTTGTCTTATCAGCCCCAGCATTTT
CASSSKGLSYQPQHF
>TRBV3-1/TRBV3-2|TRBJ2-3|TRBD2|NA|16
TGTGCCAGCAGCCAGCGGACTAGCGGGGGGGCAGATACGCAGTATTTT
CASSQRTSGGADTQYF
>TRBV15|TRBJ1-2|NA|NA|12
TGTGCCACCAGCAGAGACGGTGGTGGCTACACCTTC
CATSRDGGGYTF
>TRBV4-1|TRBJ2-1|TRBD2|NA|19
TGCGCCAGCAGCCATATCGGGCTAGCGGGGGGGCGTTACAACAATGAGCAGTTCTTC
CASSHIGLAGGRYNNEQFF
>TRBV5-1|TRBJ2-5|NA|once|14
TGCGCCAGCAGCTTGGACTTGGGGATAGAGACCCAGTACTTC
CASSLDLGIETQYF
>TRBV7-9|TRBJ2-7|NA|few|13
TGTGCCAGCAGCTTGTCCACAGGGATCGAGCAGTACTTC
CASSLSTGIEQYF
>TRBV5-1|TRBJ1-3|NA|NA|15
TGCGCCAGCAGCCAGGACGCCATCTCTGGAAACACCATATATTTT
CASSQDAISGNTIYF
>TRBV11-2|TRBJ1-2|NA|NA|15
TGTGCCAGCAGCTTAGGCCCGGGAGTCCGAGCTGGCTACACCTTC
CASSLGPGVRAGYTF
>TRBV9|TRBJ1-3|NA|NA|17
TGTGCCAGCAGCGTAGTTCCTAAACCCGGAACACGGAACACCATATATTTT
CASSVVPKPGTRNTIYF
>TRBV11-2|TRBJ2-1|NA|NA|14
TGTGCCAGCAGCTTAGATGGGGTTCGGAATGAGCAGTTCTTC
CASSLDGVRNEQFF
>TRBV11-2|TRBJ1-2|TRBD1|NA|18
TGTGCCAGCAGCTTAGGGGGCAGGGGGCAGCGGGCTAACTATGGCTACACCTTC
CASSLGGRGQRANYGYTF
>TRBV11-1|TRBJ2-1|NA|NA|11
TGTGCCAGCAGCGCCCAGGGGGAGCAGTTCTTC
CASSAQGEQFF
>TRBV4-1|TRBJ2-7|NA|NA|18
TGCGCCAGCAGCCAAGTGGGTATACAGCGGGTGAGCTCCTACGAGCAGTACTTC
CASSQVGIQRVSSYEQYF
>TRBV10-3|TRBJ1-2|TRBD1|NA|15
TGTGCCATCAGTGAGCTAACCGGGACAGGGAAAGGCTACACCTTC
CAISELTGTGKGYTF
>TRBV5-6|TRBJ1-1|NA|NA|12
TGTGCCAGCAGCTACGACGGAAGTGAAGCTTTCTTT
CASSYDGSEAFF
>TRBV5-8|TRBJ2-7|NA|few|14
TGTGCCAGCACTTCCGGGATCCGATTGAGCGAGCAGTACTTC
CASTSGIRLSEQYF
>TRBV3-1/TRBV3-2|TRBJ2-7|NA|once|13
TGTGCCAGCAGTCAAACAGGGAGGACTGAGCAGTACTTC
CASSQTGRTEQYF
>TRBV5-1|TRBJ2-7|NA|NA|14
TGCGCCAGCACCCCGGGACCGAGCTCCTACGAGCAGTACTTC
CASTPGPSSYEQYF
>TRBV6-5|TRBJ1-2|NA|few|14
TGTGCCAGCAGGGAGGGAGCTGTCAACTATGGCTACACCTTC
CASREGAVNYGYTF
>TRBV19|TRBJ2-5|NA|NA|14
TGTGCCAGTAGTTCCTTCAGACAACAAGAGACCCAGTACTTC
CASSSFRQQETQYF
>TRBV19|TRBJ1-5|NA|few|15
TGTGCCAGTAGTTGGAGCAGCTATAGCAATCAGCCCCAGCATTTT
CASSWSSYSNQPQHF
>TRBV14|TRBJ2-7|NA|NA|12
TGTGCCAGCAGCCAAACACGGTACGAGCAGTACTTC
CASSQTRYEQYF
>TRBV7-9|TRBJ2-5|NA|NA|14
TGTGCCAGCAGCTTAAGGGGCCCCCAAGAGACCCAGTACTTC
CASSLRGPQETQYF
>TRBV6-1|TRBJ2-3|NA|NA|13
TGTGCCAGCAGTGAAGGGGGTGAGGCTCTACAGTATTTT
CASSEGGEALQYF
>TRBV11-3|TRBJ2-3|NA|NA|15
TGTGCCAGCAGCATAGGAGGGCCATCTGCAGATACGCAGTATTTT
CASSIGGPSADTQYF
>TRBV6-5|TRBJ1-6|TRBD1|NA|16
TGTGCCAGCAGTTACGGGACAGGGGGCATGGATTCACCCCTCCACTTT
CASSYGTGGMDSPLHF
>TRBV7-9|TRBJ2-7|NA|NA|15
TGTGCCAGCAGCTTAGACTACTTGAGCTCCTACGAGCAGTACTTC
CASSLDYLSSYEQYF
>TRBV29-1|TRBJ1-1|NA|NA|13
TGCAGCGTTGAAGATTACATGAACACTGAAGCTTTCTTT
CSVEDYMNTEAFF
>TRBV27|TRBJ2-7|TRBD1|NA|15
TGTGCCAGCAGTTTATTAGGACAGGGGGCTGCCGAGCAGTACTTC
CASSLLGQGAAEQYF
>TRBV5-5|TRBJ1-1|NA|NA|17
TGTGCCAGCAGCTACCGACAAGCCCGGACAGCGAACACTGAAGCTTTCTTT
CASSYRQARTANTEAFF
>TRBV10-1|TRBJ2-2|NA|NA|15
TGCGCCAGCAGTGAGTCTAGTAAGCTGACCGGGGAGCTGTTTTTT
CASSESSKLTGELFF
>TRBV7-8|TRBJ2-1|NA|NA|11
TGTGCCAGCAGCCACCCGAGGGAGCAGTTCTTC
CASSHPREQFF
>TRBV3-1/TRBV3-2|TRBJ2-1|TRBD2|NA|20
TGTGCCAGCAGCCAAGATCTTATAACTAGCGGGAGCTTTTCCTACAATGAGCAGTTCTTC
CASSQDLITSGSFSYNEQFF
>TRBV5-1|TRBJ1-2|TRBD1|NA|14
TGCGCCAGCAGCTTCGGACAGGGGGGGTATGGCTACACCTTC
CASSFGQGGYGYTF
>TRBV3-1/TRBV3-2|TRBJ1-2|TRBD1|few|15
TGTGCCAGCAGCCACCTCGACAGGGGGGCCTATGGCTACACCTTC
CASSHLDRGAYGYTF
>TRBV5-1|TRBJ2-7|TRBD1|NA|15
TGCGCCAGCAGCAGACCGGGACAGGGTAAGAACGAGCAGTACTTC
CASSRPGQGKNEQYF
>TRBV5-1|TRBJ1-5|NA|few|14
TGCGCCAGCAGCTTGGACGGGGGCAATCAGCCCCAGCATTTT
CASSLDGGNQPQHF
>TRBV6-4|TRBJ2-3|NA|NA|14
TGTGCCAGCAGTGACTCGGTTGGCACAGATACGCAGTATTTT
CASSDSVGTDTQYF
>TRBV2|TRBJ1-2|NA|NA|13
TGTGCCAGCAAGGCAGGGGCCAGTGGTGGCTACACCTTC
CASKAGASGGYTF
>TRBV4-2|TRBJ2-3|NA|NA|14
TGTGCCAGCAGGGGAGCAGGAGCGGCAGATACGCAGTATTTT
CASRGAGAADTQYF
>TRBV11-2|TRBJ2-5|NA|few|16
TGTGCCAGCACCCGCGGGAGAGGGGGTAGACAAGAGACCCAGTACTTC
CASTRGRGGRQETQYF
>TRBV9|TRBJ1-1|NA|NA|15
TGTGCCAGCAGCGTAGATGGGCGTCTGAACACTGAAGCTTTCTTT
CASSVDGRLNTEAFF
>TRBV6-8|TRBJ1-2|TRBD1|NA|14
TGTGCCAGCAGCCAACAGGGGGCTAACTATGGCTACACCTTC
CASSQQGANYGYTF
>TRBV27|TRBJ1-5|NA|NA|15
TGTGCCAGCACCTTACGCGGGGGCGGCAATCAGCCCCAGCATTTT
CASTLRGGGNQPQHF
>TRBV5-1|TRBJ2-2|TRBD2|few|19
TGCGCCAGCAGCCACCCCGAAAGGACTAGCGGGAGGTCCACCGGGGAGCTGTTTTTT
CASSHPERTSGRSTGELFF